The next 2 T cell receptor beta chains were all read from a single sample in a study of shared clonotypes between healthy human individuals. Measured with immunoSEQ multiplex PCR; TCRdb has only the in-frame clones, and not every one. The repertoire has 650,000 to 750,000 clones, 72% of them found once; the top ten carry less than 2%. The sequenced material came from memory CD4+ T cells sorted from blood. Subset noted: CD45RA-negative fraction. The receptors come from a young woman in good health.

V and J are TRBV7-2 and TRBJ2-2; 7 bases agree with TRBD1. Germline V lookup: CDR1 SGHTA, CDR2 FQGNSA. V lost 5 bases, J lost 6 bases, and 15 bases stayed unmatched. This CDR3 is built from 17 residues. The DNA for the CDR3 is TGTGCCAGCAGCGCGGGCCCCAGGACAGGACTGGCCGGGGAGCTGTTTTTT. Translated, it gives CASSAGPRTGLAGELFF.

The chain joins TRBV6-5 to TRBJ1-1, with 9 bases aligning to TRBD1. V lost 4 bases and J lost 8; bases outside the gene matches: 8. This CDR3 has 14 amino acids. Per the germline V gene, CDR1 is MNHEY and CDR2 is SVGAGI. The CDR3 loop is CASSSPDRGLEAFF. The CDR3 bases are TGTGCCAGCAGTTCCCCGGACAGGGGACTCGAAGCTTTCTTT.